One sample yielded the 17 T cell receptor beta chains listed below, sequenced in a study of blood T cell repertoires in COVID-19. Assay: immunoSEQ multiplex PCR; the TCRdb copy retains only in-frame clones and omits some. The table includes about 440,000 clones, about 92% detected once. Material for sequencing was PBMCs or T cells enriched from blood (not recorded which). The receptors shown here come from a young man who had recovered from COVID-19.

This rearrangement joins TRBV28 to TRBJ1-2; TRBD1 is a possible D gene (6 bases). CDR1 and CDR2 from the germline V gene are MDHEN and SYDVKM. The V and J ends lost 1 base and 8 bases respectively, with 11 bases between them. The CDR3 extends over 13 amino acids. The CDR3 protein is CASSLFHQGGYTF. CDR3 sequence (DNA): TGTGCCAGCAGTTTATTCCATCAGGGGGGCTACACCTTC.

The rearrangement links TRBV5-1 to TRBJ1-5; TRBD1 is a possible D gene (6 bases). The germline V and J ends were trimmed by 4 bases and 1 base, with 12 bases remaining between them. The CDR3 extends over 15 amino acids. The germline CDR1 and CDR2 sequences are SGHRS and YFSETQ. This CDR3 reads CASSPDSSSNQPQHF. The CDR3 DNA sequence: TGCGCCAGCAGCCCGGACAGCTCAAGCAATCAGCCCCAGCATTTT.

The chain has TRBV10-1 and TRBJ2-7; 9 nucleotides match TRBD2. Looked up from germline, CDR1 is WNHNN and CDR2 is SYGVQD (reference sequence). The CDR3 runs 14 residues. With 5 bases clipped from V and 6 bases from J, the junction kept 8 bases outside the gene matches. The CDR3 is CASSPGLATSEQYF. The DNA for the CDR3 is TGCGCCAGCAGTCCGGGACTAGCAACGAGCGAGCAGTACTTC.

The chain recombines TRBV28 with TRBJ2-5; D perhaps matches TRBD1 (5 bases). V lost 3 bases and J lost 5, with 22 bases in between. The CDR3 extends over 17 amino acids. In germline, CDR1 is MDHEN, CDR2 SYDVKM. This CDR3 reads CASSLATGSGFRETQYF. The CDR3 DNA reads as TGTGCCAGCAGTTTGGCCACTGGGTCAGGGTTCCGTGAGACCCAGTACTTC. Drawing the rest from reference TRBV28 and TRBJ2-5, the complete variable domain is DVKVTQSSRYLVKRTGEKVFLECVQDMDHENMFWYRQDPGLGLRLIYFSYDVKMKEKGDIPEGYSVSREKKERFSLILESASTNQTSMYLCASSLATGSGFRETQYFGPGTRLLVL.

This clone appeared once. This chain joins TRBV27 and TRBJ2-6, with 12 bases aligning to TRBD1. J lost 2 bases, V lost 4 bases, and 3 bases had no gene match. Germline V gene sequence: CDR1 MNHEY, CDR2 SMNVEV (reference sequence). The CDR3 consists of 17 residues. The CDR3 DNA sequence: TGTGCCAGCAGTTCCGGGACAGGGGGCGCTGGGGCCAACGTCCTGACTTTC. Amino acid sequence: CASSSGTGGAGANVLTF. Combining the CDR3 with reference TRBV27 and TRBJ2-6 gives the whole variable domain EAQVTQNPRYLITVTGKKLTVTCSQNMNHEYMSWYRQDPGLGLRQIYYSMNVEVTDKGDVPEGYKVSRKEKRNFPLILESPSPNQTSLYFCASSSGTGGAGANVLTFGAGSRLTVL.

The chain joins TRBV4-1 to TRBJ1-5; 7 bases match TRBD1. V was pared by 3 bases and J by 7 bases, with 9 bases of the junction left unmatched. The CDR3 consists of 15 residues. Germline CDR1 MGHRA, CDR2 YSYEKL. The CDR3 here is CASSQQTGASQPQHF. CDR3 coding DNA: TGCGCCAGCAGCCAGCAAACAGGGGCGTCCCAGCCCCAGCATTTT.

The chain is built from TRBV15 and TRBJ1-1, with 9 bases matching TRBD1. The CDR3 length is 13 residues. V lost 4 bases, J lost 6 bases, and 3 bases stayed unmatched. Germline-derived CDR1 and CDR2 are LNHNV and YYDKDF (reference sequence). CDR3 in DNA: TGTGCCACCAGCACAGGGACAGGGCCTGAAGCTTTCTTT. It is translated as CATSTGTGPEAFF.

This chain links TRBV30 with TRBJ1-5; the D gene is possibly TRBD1 (5 bases). V lost 2 bases, J lost 5 bases, and 10 bases lay in between. This CDR3 is built from 13 residues. CDR1 GTSNPN and CDR2 SVGIG come from the germline V gene (reference sequence). The CDR3 nucleotides are TGTGCCTGGAGTCTCAGGGTGGATCAGCCCCAGCATTTT. Translated: CAWSLRVDQPQHF. The whole variable domain, filled in from reference TRBV30 and TRBJ1-5, reads SQTIHQWPATLVQPVGSPLSLECTVEGTSNPNLYWYRQAAGRGLQLLFYSVGIGQISSEVPQNLSASRPQDRQFILSSKKLLLSDSGFYLCAWSLRVDQPQHFGDGTRLSIL.

This clone was counted a few times. This sequence joins TRBV30 and TRBJ2-7, with D unresolved. Germline CDR1 is GTSNPN and CDR2 is SVGIG (reference sequence). The CDR3 has 13 amino acids. Deletions cut 0 bases from V and 3 bases from J, with 9 bases between. The CDR3 region is CAWSVNLFYEQYF. In DNA, the CDR3 is TGTGCCTGGAGTGTAAATCTCTTCTACGAGCAGTACTTC.

V is TRBV3-1 (or the pseudogene TRBV3-2) and J is TRBJ2-1, with 10 bases that match TRBD2. Trimming removed 1 base from V and 15 bases from J; junction bases left unmatched: 6. Germline CDR1 reads LGHDT; CDR2 reads YNNKEL (reference sequence). The CDR3 contains 13 residues. CDR3: CASSQGDGTSAFF. For the CDR3, the DNA is TGTGCCAGCAGCCAAGGAGACGGGACTAGCGCGTTCTTC.

The rearrangement joins TRBV12-3 or TRBV12-4 to TRBJ2-7; TRBD2 might be the D (5 bases). The CDR3 has 13 residues. V was shortened by 3 bases and J by 2 bases, with 8 bases between the two germline ends. CDR3 in DNA: TGTGCCAGCAGTTTCGGGAAACCCTACGAGCAGTACTTC. Translating gives CASSFGKPYEQYF.

This chain uses TRBV4-1 with TRBJ1-2, with no clear D. The CDR3 runs 12 residues. Germline V gives CDR1 MGHRA, CDR2 YSYEKL. Trimming shortened V by 3 bases and J by 4 bases, and 6 bases separated the two germline ends. The DNA of the CDR3 is TGCGCCAGCAGCCATAGAATCTATGGCTACACCTTC. Its protein is CASSHRIYGYTF.

V gene TRBV2 combines with J gene TRBJ1-1, with D possibly TRBD1 on 5 matching bases. The CDR3 loop spans 13 amino acids. V shed 4 bases and J shed 1 base, with 7 bases lying between them. CDR1 SNHLY and CDR2 FYNNEI come from the germline V gene. The CDR3 DNA sequence: TGTGCCAGCAGTGGACAGTCGAACACTGAAGCTTTCTTT. It codes for CASSGQSNTEAFF.

The table lists this clone with a few counts. The chain couples TRBV19 to TRBJ2-7; tentative D call: TRBD1 (5 bases). V was trimmed by 2 bases and J by 3 bases, leaving 11 bases between them. The germline V gene encodes CDR1 LNHDA and CDR2 SQIVND (reference sequence). The CDR3 runs to 14 residues. The CDR3 nucleotides are TGTGCCAGTAGTATAACAGGAATGAACTACGAGCAGTACTTC. Translating it yields CASSITGMNYEQYF. The entire variable domain, with the rest obtained from reference TRBV19 and TRBJ2-7, is as follows: DGGITQSPKYLFRKEGQNVTLSCEQNLNHDAMYWYRQDPGQGLRLIYYSQIVNDFQKGDIAEGYSVSREKKESFPLTVTSAQKNPTAFYLCASSITGMNYEQYFGPGTRLTVT.

V is TRBV5-5 and J is TRBJ1-5; no definite D call. From germline, CDR1 is SGHKS and CDR2 YYEKEE (reference sequence). The CDR3 has 16 amino acids. V lost 0 bases and J 2 bases, leaving 12 bases between the germline ends. DNA for the CDR3: TGTGCCAGCAGCTTGGTGTTCAGGTCCGGCAATCAGCCCCAGCATTTT. Its translation: CASSLVFRSGNQPQHF.

This clone was detected once. The rearrangement links TRBV6-1 to TRBJ2-7; a weak D match, TRBD2 (6 bases). Germline V gives CDR1 MNHNS, CDR2 SASEGT. This CDR3 has 15 residues. Trimming pared 0 bases from V and 2 bases from J, leaving 11 bases between. The CDR3 is CASSEASGQAYEQYF. The CDR3 DNA reads TGTGCCAGCAGTGAAGCGAGCGGGCAGGCCTACGAGCAGTACTTC.

Comment on this clone: Different DNA sequences within this sample yield the same CDR3. The chain joins TRBV20-1 to TRBJ1-3; possibly TRBD1 for D (5 bases). Trimming left V 3 bases short and J 0 bases short, with 9 bases between. The CDR3 spans 14 residues. Germline assignment: CDR1 DFQATT and CDR2 SNEGSKA (reference sequence). The CDR3 coding sequence is TGCAGTGCTAGTCAGGGTAGCTCTGGAAACACCATATATTTT. It specifies CSASQGSSGNTIYF.